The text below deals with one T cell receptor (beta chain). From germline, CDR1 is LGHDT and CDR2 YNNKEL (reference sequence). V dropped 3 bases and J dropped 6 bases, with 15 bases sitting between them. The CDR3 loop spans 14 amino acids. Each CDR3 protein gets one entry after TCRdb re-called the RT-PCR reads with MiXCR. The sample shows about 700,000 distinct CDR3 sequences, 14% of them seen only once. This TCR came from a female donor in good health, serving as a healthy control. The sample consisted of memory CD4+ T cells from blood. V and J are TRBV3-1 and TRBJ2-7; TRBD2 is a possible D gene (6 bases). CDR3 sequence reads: CASSHASRRAEQYF. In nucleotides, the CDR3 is TGTGCCAGCAGCCACGCTTCAAGGAGGGCCGAGCAGTACTTC.